Shown below are 8 T cell receptor beta chains from a single sample sequenced in a study of T cells in Graves' hyperthyroidism and ophthalmopathy. Amplification targeted TCR beta CDR3 regions from RNA transcripts. A first-round RT-PCR of the TCR CDR3 used the HTBI primer set. TCRdb itself ran the multiplex PCR reads through MiXCR, one entry per CDR3 protein. The sample holds roughly 740,000 distinct CDR3 sequences; 15% to 20% are singletons and the top ten take around 8.1%. Source material: blood. These receptors originate from a young man with Graves' hyperthyroidism.

Ten or more counts support this clonotype. DNA of the CDR3: TGTGCCAGCAGTTTAGTGGAGGGCGGCTATGGCTACACCTTC. It yields the protein CASSLVEGGYGYTF. This sequence joins TRBV12-3 or TRBV12-4 and TRBJ1-2; D ambiguous. The CDR3 has 14 amino acids. Trimming left V 1 base short and J 4 bases short, with 10 bases between.

This clonotype was recorded a few times. The rearrangement uses TRBV27 and TRBJ2-7; TRBD1 aligns across 8 bases. Losses at the gene ends were 5 bases for V and 4 bases for J; bases not matched to a gene: 7. CDR3 length: 14 amino acids. CDR1 and CDR2 (germline): MNHEY, SMNVEV (reference sequence). In nucleotides, the CDR3 is TGTGCCAGCAGTATAACAGGGGGAGGATACGAGCAGTACTTC. Amino acids: CASSITGGGYEQYF.

This clonotype was seen many times. The chain combines TRBV28 with TRBJ1-1, with 8 positions matching TRBD1. The CDR3 has 13 residues. J lost 7 bases, V lost 6 bases, and 7 bases had no gene match. The germline gives CDR1 MDHEN, CDR2 SYDVKM. The CDR3 loop is CASSRTGNGEAFF. The CDR3 coding sequence is TGTGCCAGCAGCCGGACAGGGAATGGTGAAGCTTTCTTT.

V is TRBV28 and J is TRBJ1-4, with TRBD1 as a possible D gene (5 bases). Trimming left V 6 bases short and J 8 bases short, with 16 bases between. Germline V gene data show CDR1 as MDHEN and CDR2 as SYDVKM. This CDR3 is 14 amino acids long. The CDR3 DNA is TGTGCCAGCAGCTATCAGGGAGGTAGAGAAAAACTGTTTTTT. Translated, it gives CASSYQGGREKLFF.

This clonotype was counted only a few times. The CDR3 nucleotides are TGCGCCAGCAGCCCGATGGCGGGCAGCCCTGAAGCTTTCTTT. It is translated as CASSPMAGSPEAFF. This chain uses TRBV5-1 with TRBJ1-1; D gene unclear. The CDR3 spans 14 residues. Per germline, CDR1 SGHRS and CDR2 YFSETQ. Deletions cut 4 bases from V and 6 bases from J, with 16 bases between.

The table lists this clonotype with a few counts. This rearrangement joins TRBV12-3 or TRBV12-4 to TRBJ2-2; 13 bases line up with TRBD2. The V segment lost 8 bases and the J segment 8 bases; nucleotides outside the gene matches: 8. The CDR3 covers 15 residues. The CDR3: CASGGTSGKRGELFF. The DNA for the CDR3 is TGTGCCAGCGGAGGGACTAGCGGGAAACGGGGGGAGCTGTTTTTT.

In the case of this clonotype: This may be a read error, as it is one base from a much larger clone. The chain joins TRBV7-8 to TRBJ2-3, with D possibly being TRBD2 (5 bases). Germline assignment: CDR1 SGHVS and CDR2 FQNEAQ. The CDR3 runs to 16 residues. The ends were cut back, 2 bases at V and 2 bases at J, with 14 bases in the middle. CDR3 sequence: CASSLTEGSFTDTQYF. Here the CDR3 DNA reads TGTGCCAGCAGCTTAACAGAGGGCAGCTTCACAGATACGCAGTATTTT.

This clonotype was detected ten times or more. The chain joins TRBV2 to TRBJ2-1; 11 positions agree with TRBD1. The V gene's germline CDR1 is SNHLY and CDR2 FYNNEI. The CDR3 has 15 amino acids. The V and J ends lost 6 bases and 2 bases, in that order; junction bases with no gene match: 3. The CDR3 loop reads CASRRDRGTYNEQFF. CDR3 in DNA: TGTGCCAGCAGAAGGGACAGGGGGACCTACAATGAGCAGTTCTTC.